The next 10 T cell receptor beta chains were all read from a single sample in a study of PD-1 blockade in classical Hodgkin lymphoma. The assay was immunoSEQ multiplex PCR, and TCRdb's table has in-frame clones only and misses some. This sample has roughly 18,000 clones, with more than 65% found just once. Time point defined: cycle 4 day 1 (C4D1), after 6 weeks of nivolumab. Brentuximab vedotin exposure varied among the patients, all of whom had relapsed after autologous stem cell transplantation. Out of thawed PBMCs, magnetic negative selection purified CD4+ T cells. The input for sequencing was CD4+ T cells from blood, taken before the fourth cycle of nivolumab. These TCRs come from a human donor with classical Hodgkin lymphoma.

The V and J genes are TRBV5-6 and TRBJ2-2; no clear D. V was shortened by 7 bases and J by 2 bases, with 9 bases between the two germline ends. The CDR3 consists of 13 residues. CDR1 SGHDT and CDR2 YYEEEE come from the germline V gene. CDR3 coding DNA: TGTGCCAGCTACCACCTCAACACCGGGGAGCTGTTTTTT. Amino acids: CASYHLNTGELFF.

This sequence joins TRBV28 and TRBJ2-5, with 7 bases identical to TRBD2. With 3 bases clipped from V and 3 bases from J, the junction kept 4 bases outside the gene matches. Germline V gives CDR1 MDHEN, CDR2 SYDVKM. The CDR3 covers 14 residues. Here the CDR3 DNA reads TGTGCCAGCAGTTTTGCGGGAGACGAAGAGACCCAGTACTTC. Translating gives CASSFAGDEETQYF.

With regard to this clone: The sample carries other DNA sequences with the same CDR3. V usage is TRBV9 and J usage is TRBJ2-7; D is unresolved. Germline V CDR1 and CDR2: SGDLS, YYNGEE. This CDR3 is 14 amino acids long. V dropped 0 bases and J dropped 0 bases, with 7 bases sitting between them. The CDR3 nucleotides read TGTGCCAGCAGCGTAGGACGGAGCTCCTACGAGCAGTACTTC. Its protein product is CASSVGRSSYEQYF.

The V call is TRBV30, the J call TRBJ1-1, with a possible D match to TRBD1 (5 bases). V lost 4 bases and J 7 bases, leaving 16 bases between the germline ends. The CDR3 runs 13 residues. Germline values: CDR1 GTSNPN, CDR2 SVGIG (reference sequence). The CDR3 nucleotides read TGTGCCTGGACTAAATTGCTCGGGGGTGAAGCTTTCTTT. Its translation is CAWTKLLGGEAFF.

The V and J genes are TRBV5-6 and TRBJ2-7; 7 bases line up with TRBD1. The junction had 5 bases not matched to a gene; V was cut back by 2 bases and J by 0 bases. The length of the CDR3 is 15 residues. Germline V CDR1 and CDR2: SGHDT, YYEEEE. The CDR3 region is CASSFTGTVSYEQYF. CDR3 nucleotides: TGTGCCAGCAGCTTCACCGGGACAGTCTCCTACGAGCAGTACTTC.

The chain uses TRBV28 and TRBJ2-1, with a weak D call TRBD1 (6 bases). Germline CDR1 is MDHEN and CDR2 is SYDVKM. V was shortened by 7 bases and J by 6 bases, with 22 bases between the two germline ends. The CDR3 spans 16 residues. CDR3 residues: CASTLGSGAGGNEQFF. The CDR3 bases are TGTGCCAGCACCCTCGGGTCAGGGGCAGGAGGCAATGAGCAGTTCTTC. Together with reference TRBV28 and TRBJ2-1, the CDR3 gives the full variable domain: DVKVTQSSRYLVKRTGEKVFLECVQDMDHENMFWYRQDPGLGLRLIYFSYDVKMKEKGDIPEGYSVSREKKERFSLILESASTNQTSMYLCASTLGSGAGGNEQFFGPGTRLTVL.

The V and J genes are TRBV7-8 and TRBJ2-7; 7 positions agree with TRBD1. The CDR3 length is 14 residues. Germline CDR1 is SGHVS and CDR2 is FQNEAQ. V shed 5 bases, J shed 9 bases, and the junction held 13 bases outside the gene matches. This CDR3 is CASSLDRVSLGQYF. The CDR3 DNA sequence: TGTGCCAGCAGCCTTGACAGGGTTTCCTTGGGGCAGTACTTC.

To note about this clone: The same CDR3 is also encoded by other DNA sequences in this sample. The chain couples TRBV28 to TRBJ2-1, with D maybe TRBD1 (6 bases). The CDR3 contains 13 residues. The V gene lost 7 bases and the J gene lost 4 bases, with 11 bases spanning the gap. CDR1 is MDHEN, CDR2 SYDVKM, per germline. The CDR3 region is CASINRGYNEQFF. Written as DNA, the CDR3 is TGTGCCAGCATTAATAGGGGGTACAATGAGCAGTTCTTC.

The V call is TRBV29-1, the J call TRBJ2-5; a possible D gene is TRBD2 (6 bases). V lost 5 bases and J lost 7, with 20 bases in between. The CDR3 extends over 14 amino acids. CDR1 is SQVTM and CDR2 is ANQGSEA in the germline V gene. The CDR3 bases are TGCAGCGTTATGGCGGGTCTTATTAGCGGGACCCAGTACTTC. This translates into CSVMAGLISGTQYF. Combining the CDR3 with reference TRBV29-1 and TRBJ2-5 gives the whole variable domain SAVISQKPSRDICQRGTSLTIQCQVDSQVTMMFWYRQQPGQSLTLIATANQGSEATYESGFVIDKFPISRPNLTFSTLTVSNMSPEDSSIYLCSVMAGLISGTQYFGPGTRLLVL.

This clone was picked up a small number of times. The chain joins TRBV5-6 to TRBJ1-2, with unresolved D. The CDR3 spans 13 residues. V lost 0 bases to trimming and J lost 7 bases, with 10 bases between them. The germline V gene encodes CDR1 SGHDT and CDR2 YYEEEE. CDR3 sequence reads: CASSLVSLGGYTF. CDR3 coding DNA: TGTGCCAGCAGCTTGGTGTCACTCGGTGGCTACACCTTC. The complete variable domain, with remaining parts taken from reference TRBV5-6 and TRBJ1-2, reads DAGVTQSPTHLIKTRGQQVTLRCSPKSGHDTVSWYQQALGQGPQFIFQYYEEEERQRGNFPDRFSGHQFPNYSSELNVNALLLGDSALYLCASSLVSLGGYTFGSGTRLTVV.